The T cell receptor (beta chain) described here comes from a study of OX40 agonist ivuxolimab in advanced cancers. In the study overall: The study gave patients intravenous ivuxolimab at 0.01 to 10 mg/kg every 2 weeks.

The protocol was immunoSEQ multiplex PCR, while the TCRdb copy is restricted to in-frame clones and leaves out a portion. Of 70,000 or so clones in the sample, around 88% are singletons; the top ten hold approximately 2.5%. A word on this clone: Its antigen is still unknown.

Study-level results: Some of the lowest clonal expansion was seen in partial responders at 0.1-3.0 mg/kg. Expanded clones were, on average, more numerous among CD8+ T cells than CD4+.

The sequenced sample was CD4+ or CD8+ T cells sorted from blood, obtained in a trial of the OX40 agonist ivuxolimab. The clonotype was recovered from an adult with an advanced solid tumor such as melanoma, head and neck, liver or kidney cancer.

CDR3 sequence (DNA): TGTGCCGCGGGTCTGGAAACTGAAGCTTTCTTT. Residues: CAAGLETEAFF. This chain connects TRBV6-6 to TRBJ1-1, with D uncertain. The germline V and J ends were trimmed by 11 bases and 5 bases, with 12 bases remaining between them. Germline CDR1 is MNHNY and CDR2 is SVGAGI (reference sequence). CDR3 length: 11 amino acids.